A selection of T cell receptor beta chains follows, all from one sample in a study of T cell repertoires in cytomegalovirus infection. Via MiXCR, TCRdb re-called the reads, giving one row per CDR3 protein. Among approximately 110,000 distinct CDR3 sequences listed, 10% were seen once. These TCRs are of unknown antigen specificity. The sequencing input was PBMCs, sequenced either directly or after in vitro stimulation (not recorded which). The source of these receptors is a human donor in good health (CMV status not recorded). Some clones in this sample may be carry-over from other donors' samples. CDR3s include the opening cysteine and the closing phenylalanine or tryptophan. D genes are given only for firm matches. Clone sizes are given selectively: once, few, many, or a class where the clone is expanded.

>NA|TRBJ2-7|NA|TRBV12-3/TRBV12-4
CASGRRGEQYF
TGTGCCAGCGGCCGTCGAGGAGAGCAGTACTTC
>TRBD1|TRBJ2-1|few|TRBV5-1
CASSESGQEGDEQFF
TGCGCCAGCAGCGAGTCGGGACAGGAGGGCGATGAGCAGTTCTTC
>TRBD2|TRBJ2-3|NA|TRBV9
CVSSGAGATDTQYF
TGTGTCAGCAGCGGGGCGGGAGCGACGGATACGCAGTATTTT
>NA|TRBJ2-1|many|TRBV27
CASSFRQTTWTASSYNEQFF
TGTGCCAGCAGTTTCCGACAAACAACATGGACAGCGAGCTCCTACAATGAGCAGTTCTTC
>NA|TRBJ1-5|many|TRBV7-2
CASSLGHYQPQHF
TGTGCCAGCAGCTTAGGACATTATCAGCCCCAGCATTTT
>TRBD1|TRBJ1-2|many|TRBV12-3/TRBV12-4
CASSLILGGTGIGDGYTF
TGTGCCAGCAGTTTGATTCTAGGTGGGACAGGGATAGGAGATGGCTACACCTTC
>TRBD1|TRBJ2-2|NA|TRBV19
CASSMGPRGQGAGELFF
TGTGCCAGTAGTATGGGCCCACGTGGACAGGGGGCCGGGGAGCTGTTTTTT
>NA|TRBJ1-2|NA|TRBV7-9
CASSLAQGYGYTF
TGTGCCAGCAGCTTAGCACAGGGCTATGGCTACACCTTC
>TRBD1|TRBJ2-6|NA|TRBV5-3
CVSTQTGTGISGANVLTF
TGTGTCAGCACCCAAACCGGGACAGGGATATCTGGGGCCAACGTCCTGACTTTC
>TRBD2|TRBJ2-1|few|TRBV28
CASSSSGTSGRKRWNEQFF
TGTGCCAGCAGTTCGTCCGGGACTAGCGGGAGGAAGCGGTGGAATGAGCAGTTCTTC